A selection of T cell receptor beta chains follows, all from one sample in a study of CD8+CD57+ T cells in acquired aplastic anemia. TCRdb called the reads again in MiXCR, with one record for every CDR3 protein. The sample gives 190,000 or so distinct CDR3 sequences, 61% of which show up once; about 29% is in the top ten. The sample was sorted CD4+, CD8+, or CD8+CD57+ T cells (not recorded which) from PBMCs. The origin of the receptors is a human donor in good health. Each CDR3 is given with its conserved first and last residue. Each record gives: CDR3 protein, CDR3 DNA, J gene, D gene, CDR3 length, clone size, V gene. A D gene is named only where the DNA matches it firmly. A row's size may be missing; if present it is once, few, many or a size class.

cdr3_aa: CSVADSYEQYF
cdr3_nt: TGCAGTGTGGCCGACTCCTACGAGCAGTACTTC
j_call: TRBJ2-7
d_call: .
cdr3_length: 11
clone_size: few
v_call: TRBV20-1

cdr3_aa: CASSTSDGRNSPLHF
cdr3_nt: TGTGCCAGCAGCACCTCAGACGGACGTAATTCACCCCTCCACTTT
j_call: TRBJ1-6
d_call: .
cdr3_length: 15
clone_size: .
v_call: TRBV7-9

cdr3_aa: CASSLAEPAVHEQYF
cdr3_nt: TGTGCCAGCAGCTTAGCGGAGCCAGCGGTCCACGAGCAGTACTTC
j_call: TRBJ2-7
d_call: .
cdr3_length: 15
clone_size: .
v_call: TRBV7-6

cdr3_aa: CASSYAGQVDSTEQYF
cdr3_nt: TGTGCCAGCAGCTATGCAGGACAGGTAGACTCTACGGAGCAGTACTTC
j_call: TRBJ2-7
d_call: TRBD1
cdr3_length: 16
clone_size: .
v_call: TRBV9

cdr3_aa: CASSYSPYRDTSWYEQYF
cdr3_nt: TGTGCCAGCAGTTACTCCCCTTACCGGGACACTTCATGGTACGAGCAGTACTTC
j_call: TRBJ2-7
d_call: .
cdr3_length: 18
clone_size: .
v_call: TRBV6-2/TRBV6-3

cdr3_aa: CASSSAKGGEYEQYF
cdr3_nt: TGTGCCAGCAGTTCCGCCAAAGGAGGGGAATACGAGCAGTACTTC
j_call: TRBJ2-7
d_call: .
cdr3_length: 15
clone_size: .
v_call: TRBV6-6

cdr3_aa: CSAGPLTDTQYF
cdr3_nt: TGCAGTGCCGGCCCTCTAACAGATACGCAGTATTTT
j_call: TRBJ2-3
d_call: .
cdr3_length: 12
clone_size: .
v_call: TRBV20-1

cdr3_aa: CASSPTLAGVLNEQFF
cdr3_nt: TGTGCCAGCTCACCGACACTAGCGGGAGTATTGAATGAGCAGTTCTTC
j_call: TRBJ2-1
d_call: TRBD2
cdr3_length: 16
clone_size: few
v_call: TRBV18

cdr3_aa: CASSLSGIQETQYF
cdr3_nt: TGTGCCAGCAGTCTATCAGGAATCCAAGAGACCCAGTACTTC
j_call: TRBJ2-5
d_call: .
cdr3_length: 14
clone_size: many
v_call: TRBV12-3/TRBV12-4

cdr3_aa: CASNLSQDREYSNQPQHF
cdr3_nt: TGTGCCAGCAACCTATCCCAGGACAGAGAATATAGCAATCAGCCCCAGCATTTT
j_call: TRBJ1-5
d_call: .
cdr3_length: 18
clone_size: many
v_call: TRBV2

cdr3_aa: CASSRRGEGLTEAFF
cdr3_nt: TGCGCCAGCAGCCGACGGGGGGAGGGCTTAACTGAAGCTTTCTTT
j_call: TRBJ1-1
d_call: .
cdr3_length: 15
clone_size: many
v_call: TRBV4-3

cdr3_aa: CASSPTGFDEQYF
cdr3_nt: TGTGCCAGCAGCCCCACAGGGTTTGACGAGCAGTACTTC
j_call: TRBJ2-7
d_call: .
cdr3_length: 13
clone_size: many
v_call: TRBV9

cdr3_aa: CASSKGGAQGQKF
cdr3_nt: TGTGCCAGTAGTAAAGGGGGGGCCCAGGGACAAAAGTTT
j_call: TRBJ1-4
d_call: .
cdr3_length: 13
clone_size: many
v_call: TRBV19

cdr3_aa: CASRTRVVGHEQFF
cdr3_nt: TGTGCCAGCAGGACGCGGGTAGTGGGGCATGAGCAGTTCTTC
j_call: TRBJ2-1
d_call: .
cdr3_length: 14
clone_size: .
v_call: TRBV2

cdr3_aa: CASSRYSPVRGMNTEAFF
cdr3_nt: TGCGCCAGCAGCCGGTATTCCCCGGTGAGGGGCATGAACACTGAAGCTTTCTTT
j_call: TRBJ1-1
d_call: .
cdr3_length: 18
clone_size: once
v_call: TRBV4-1

cdr3_aa: CATSRMYGGGDSYNEQFF
cdr3_nt: TGTGCCACCAGCAGAATGTATGGCGGGGGAGACTCCTACAATGAGCAGTTCTTC
j_call: TRBJ2-1
d_call: TRBD2
cdr3_length: 18
clone_size: .
v_call: TRBV15